This T cell receptor (beta chain) was observed in a study of CD8+CD57+ T cells in acquired aplastic anemia. Study context: Recorded DNA amounts for sorted CD4+ and CD8+ cells had an average of 3.2 ug.

Per germline, CDR1 LGHNA and CDR2 YSLEER. The germline V and J ends were trimmed by 0 bases and 2 bases, with 8 bases remaining between them. The CDR3 runs 15 residues. Study-level points and caveats: Shared by patients and controls, nearly 30 CD8+ CDR3s were abundant in patients. Simpson's diversity of CD8+ cells was not significantly different in patients compared with controls.

This clonotype was seen ten or more times. The target antigen is unknown. TCR beta VDJ combinations and CDR3 sequences were profiled from genomic DNA. TCRdb processed the reads anew with MiXCR; each CDR3 protein has one entry. Of more than 250,000 distinct CDR3 sequences listed, about 56% are singletons. Sequencing used sorted CD4+, CD8+, or CD8+CD57+ T cells (not recorded which) from PBMCs. The V gene is TRBV4-3, the J gene TRBJ1-5; possibly TRBD1 for D (5 bases). The TCR comes from a human donor with severe aplastic anemia or a healthy control (not recorded which). The CDR3 here is CASSQEWTRNQPQHF. CDR3 DNA sequence: TGCGCCAGCAGCCAAGAATGGACACGCAATCAGCCCCAGCATTTT.